The rows below give T cell receptor beta chains drawn from one sample of a study of T-cell reconstitution after alpha-beta-depleted transplantation in children. TCRdb processed the PCR reads anew with MiXCR; each CDR3 protein has one entry. The sample yields hundreds of thousands of distinct CDR3 sequences, 10% to 15% seen once. The sample consisted of PBMCs, mostly from graft donor cells, taken 360 days after TCRalphabeta/CD19-depleted stem cell transplant. Receptors were obtained from a male patient between 5 and 17 years old who had a stem cell transplant for acute myeloid leukemia, so the T cells may come from the graft donor. CDR3s include the opening cysteine and the closing phenylalanine or tryptophan. The D gene is left open where the match is weak. Part of the rows lack a size; the others show once, few, many or a class for expanded clones.

clone size,J gene,D gene,V gene,CDR3 DNA,CDR3 protein
few,TRBJ2-5,.,TRBV5-1,TGCGCCAGCAGCTTATTATCCCACAGGGATCCAGCGGCCTTGGGGGAGACCCAGTACTTC,CASSLLSHRDPAALGETQYF
few,TRBJ1-5,TRBD1,TRBV19,TGTGCCAGTTCGGGACAGGGGTACCAGCCCCAGCATTTT,CASSGQGYQPQHF
.,TRBJ2-1,TRBD2,TRBV20-1,TGCAGTGCTAGGAAGTCGGAGGGAGGGTACAATGAGCAGTTCTTC,CSARKSEGGYNEQFF
many,TRBJ2-3,.,TRBV29-1,TGCAGCGTTGTTGGGGTGGATAGCACAGATACGCAGTATTTT,CSVVGVDSTDTQYF
few,TRBJ2-7,TRBD1,TRBV6-5,TGTGCCAGCAGTTCGCACAGGGGGGATTTCTACGAGCAGTACTTC,CASSSHRGDFYEQYF
many,TRBJ2-7,TRBD1,TRBV5-1,TGCGCCAGCAGCCAACCGGGACAGGGTTTCAAGCAGTACTTC,CASSQPGQGFKQYF
many,TRBJ2-7,.,TRBV4-3,TGCGCCAGCAGCCAAGGAGTAATATCCTACGAGCAGTACTTC,CASSQGVISYEQYF
many,TRBJ2-1,.,TRBV27,TGTGCCAGCAGTCCCACAGCGGGTCTCTTCAATGAGCAGTTCTTC,CASSPTAGLFNEQFF
.,TRBJ2-1,.,TRBV9,TGTGCCAGCAGCGTAGTCCCCGGGGGCACACCCAGCTCCTACAATGAGCAGTTCTTC,CASSVVPGGTPSSYNEQFF
.,TRBJ2-6,.,TRBV15,TGTGCCACCGGGGGAGTGCTACCCTCTGGGGCCAACGTCCTGACTTTC,CATGGVLPSGANVLTF
.,TRBJ1-1,.,TRBV30,TGTGCCTGGAGTTTATCGATGGAGAGAGCTTTCTTT,CAWSLSMERAFF
.,TRBJ2-1,.,TRBV20-1,TGCAGACTTGGACTCCTATGGAATGAGCAGTTCTTC,CRLGLLWNEQFF
few,TRBJ2-5,.,TRBV28,TGTGCCAATCGTGGAAAGGGGTCGGAGACCCAGTACTTC,CANRGKGSETQYF
many,TRBJ2-5,TRBD2,TRBV10-3,TGTGCCATCAGGAACGGACTAGCGTCCGAGACCCAGTACTTC,CAIRNGLASETQYF
.,TRBJ2-1,TRBD2,TRBV20-1,TGCAGTGCTGCTAAGAGCGGGATCTCCTACAATGAGCAGTTCTTC,CSAAKSGISYNEQFF
many,TRBJ1-2,TRBD1,TRBV27,TGTGCCAGCAGTTGGCAGGGGGCGGATGGCTACACCTTC,CASSWQGADGYTF
many,TRBJ1-2,.,TRBV20-1,TGCAGTGCTAGAGGAAGCAGGGGCGACTATGGCTACACCTTC,CSARGSRGDYGYTF
.,TRBJ1-5,.,TRBV27,TGTGCCAGCAGTTTAATTGGGCAGAAATTTCATCAGCCCCAGCATTTT,CASSLIGQKFHQPQHF
many,TRBJ2-7,.,TRBV7-9,TGTGCCAGCAGCCGAAGCACCCGGGACCTTTTCTACGAGCAGTACTTC,CASSRSTRDLFYEQYF
few,TRBJ2-3,.,TRBV4-3,TGCGCCAGCAGCCAGAGACACAGGGGAGGGAGCACAGATACGCAGTATTTT,CASSQRHRGGSTDTQYF
many,TRBJ2-7,.,TRBV5-6,TGTGCCAGCAGCTTGACAGAGGACGAGCAGTACTTC,CASSLTEDEQYF
.,TRBJ1-2,.,TRBV20-1,TGCAGTGCTAGACAGGATTCGGGCGGCTACACCTTC,CSARQDSGGYTF
.,TRBJ1-4,TRBD1,TRBV6-4,TGTGCCAGCAGTGTCTATCATAGCAAGGGACAGGGTGCAACTAATGAAAAACTGTTTTTT,CASSVYHSKGQGATNEKLFF
.,TRBJ2-7,TRBD1,TRBV11-1,TGTGCCAGCAGGTTACCGGGACAGGGGGCTTCCAATTTTCTCGAGCAGTACTTC,CASRLPGQGASNFLEQYF
few,TRBJ2-3,.,TRBV27,TGTGCCAGCAGCTCCCGGGACGCCTATACGCAGTATTTT,CASSSRDAYTQYF
many,TRBJ1-1,.,TRBV14,TGTGCCAGCAGCCAAGCGGGGAACACTGAAGCTTTCTTT,CASSQAGNTEAFF
few,TRBJ2-1,TRBD2,TRBV11-3,TGTGCCAGCAGCGTCGGACTAGCGGTTACTAAGAGGAATGAGCAGTTCTTC,CASSVGLAVTKRNEQFF
many,TRBJ2-3,TRBD1,TRBV27,TGTGCCAGCAGTGTATACCGGGACAGCGGCCCAGATACGCAGTATTTT,CASSVYRDSGPDTQYF
few,TRBJ2-1,TRBD2,TRBV9,TGTGCCAGCAGGGTGGGCATGATCGGCCCGGGACTAGCGGGAGGTCCTTTCAATGAGCAGTTCTTC,CASRVGMIGPGLAGGPFNEQFF
.,TRBJ2-1,.,TRBV7-3,TGTGCCAGCAGTCGGGACCGCCCCTACAATGAGCAGTTCTTC,CASSRDRPYNEQFF
few,TRBJ2-1,.,TRBV20-1,TGCAGTGCTAGAGATGCGCCTCCCTCCTACAATGAGCAGTTCTTC,CSARDAPPSYNEQFF
many,TRBJ2-1,TRBD2,TRBV6-2/TRBV6-3,TGTGCCAGCAGTTACTCGTCTAGCGGCAACTACAATGAGCAGTTCTTC,CASSYSSSGNYNEQFF
.,TRBJ2-1,.,TRBV24-1,TGTGCCACCAGTGGAGCGTTAACCTACAATGAGCAGTTCTTC,CATSGALTYNEQFF
few,TRBJ2-7,TRBD1,TRBV2,TGTGCCAGCATTGTGGCGAAGGGACAGACCTCGTCCTACGAGCAGTACTTC,CASIVAKGQTSSYEQYF
few,TRBJ2-3,TRBD2,TRBV20-1,TGCAGTGCTAGTTCCGGGACTAGCGGGTGGACAGATACGCAGTATTTT,CSASSGTSGWTDTQYF
few,TRBJ2-7,TRBD2,TRBV5-4,TGTGCCAGCAGCTTAAACCCCTGGACTAGCGGGAGGAACCCCTACGAGCAGTACTTC,CASSLNPWTSGRNPYEQYF
many,TRBJ2-1,TRBD2,TRBV6-5,TGTGCCAGCAGTTACTCAGGACTAGCGGGAGGGAGCTCCTACAATGAGCAGTTCTTC,CASSYSGLAGGSSYNEQFF
.,TRBJ2-7,.,TRBV15,TGTGCCACCAGCGGACTTCCGGCCTACGAGCAGTACTTC,CATSGLPAYEQYF
.,TRBJ2-3,.,TRBV20-1,TGCAGTGCTAGAAGGGGTCCGGGACTGCCTAGCACAGATACGCAGTATTTT,CSARRGPGLPSTDTQYF
few,TRBJ2-1,.,TRBV18,TGTGCCAGCTCACCATTGATTTTACAGGGGGAACATCTACTAGCGGGTAGCTCCTACAATGAGCAGTTCTTC,CASSPLILQGEHLLAGSSYNEQFF
many,TRBJ1-5,TRBD1,TRBV28,TGTGCCAGCAGGAGTGGGGGACAGGGGCACAATCAGCCCCAGCATTTT,CASRSGGQGHNQPQHF
.,TRBJ1-4,TRBD1,TRBV29-1,TGCAGCGTTGTCCTCCCCTGGACAGGGGGCGGTGAAAAACTGTTTTTT,CSVVLPWTGGGEKLFF
.,TRBJ2-5,.,TRBV20-1,TGCAGTGCTCGGGGCGTGGGCCAAGAGACCCAGTACTTC,CSARGVGQETQYF
.,TRBJ2-5,TRBD2,TRBV20-1,TGCAGTGCTAGGACTAGCGGGCTCCAAGAGACCCAGTACTTC,CSARTSGLQETQYF
.,TRBJ2-3,.,TRBV20-1,TGCAGTGCCCAGGCTAGCGTCTCAGATACGCAGTATTTT,CSAQASVSDTQYF
few,TRBJ2-7,TRBD1,TRBV20-1,TGCAGTGCTGGCCGGGACAGGATATACGAGCAGTACTTC,CSAGRDRIYEQYF
.,TRBJ2-1,TRBD2,TRBV9,TGTGCCAGCAGCTTAGGACTAGCGGTTAACAATGAGCAGTTCTTC,CASSLGLAVNNEQFF
.,TRBJ2-5,.,TRBV29-1,TGCAGCGTGGGCCGGACAGCACAAGAGACCCAGTACTTC,CSVGRTAQETQYF
.,TRBJ2-5,TRBD2,TRBV7-9,TGTGCCAGCAGCTTTTGGGCTAGCGGGCCCTTACAAGAGACCCAGTACTTC,CASSFWASGPLQETQYF
.,TRBJ2-7,TRBD2,TRBV3-1,TGTGCCAGCAGCCAAGGAGACACTAGCGACTACGAGCAGTACTTC,CASSQGDTSDYEQYF